This is a list of T cell receptor beta chains from one sample in a study of shared clonotypes between healthy human individuals. Measured with immunoSEQ multiplex PCR; TCRdb has only the in-frame clones, and not every one. The sample has about 600,000 clones, about 96% seen once. What was sequenced was naive CD4+ T cells sorted from blood. These receptors all come from a woman in her twenties or thirties in good health. The CDR3 runs from the conserved cysteine through the conserved F or W. Fields, in order: J gene, V gene, D gene, clone size, CDR3 protein, CDR3 DNA. A D gene is named only where the DNA matches it firmly. For some rows the clone size is stated as once, few or many, or as a class when expanded; others skip it.

j_call: TRBJ1-4; v_call: TRBV5-1; d_call: .; clone_size: .; cdr3_aa: CASSFPRDGNEKLFF; cdr3_nt: TGCGCCAGCAGCTTTCCCCGGGACGGGAATGAAAAACTGTTTTTT
j_call: TRBJ1-5; v_call: TRBV18; d_call: .; clone_size: .; cdr3_aa: CASSPPGYNQPQHF; cdr3_nt: TGTGCCAGCTCACCACCGGGATATAATCAGCCCCAGCATTTT
j_call: TRBJ1-5; v_call: TRBV7-3; d_call: .; clone_size: .; cdr3_aa: CASSPGLSSPQHF; cdr3_nt: TGTGCCAGCAGCCCCGGTCTTTCGTCGCCCCAGCATTTT
j_call: TRBJ2-7; v_call: TRBV18; d_call: .; clone_size: .; cdr3_aa: CASSPRDPNYEQYF; cdr3_nt: TGTGCCAGCTCACCCCGGGACCCAAACTACGAGCAGTACTTC
j_call: TRBJ2-5; v_call: TRBV9; d_call: .; clone_size: .; cdr3_aa: CASSVAGDGGAWETQYF; cdr3_nt: TGTGCCAGCAGCGTAGCGGGAGATGGGGGGGCATGGGAGACCCAGTACTTC
j_call: TRBJ2-1; v_call: TRBV29-1; d_call: .; clone_size: .; cdr3_aa: CSVDRTSLNEQFF; cdr3_nt: TGCAGCGTTGACCGGACCAGTCTGAATGAGCAGTTCTTC
j_call: TRBJ2-7; v_call: TRBV27; d_call: TRBD2; clone_size: once; cdr3_aa: CASSSFSGSSHEQYF; cdr3_nt: TGTGCCAGCAGTTCCTTCAGCGGGAGTTCCCACGAGCAGTACTTC
j_call: TRBJ2-4; v_call: TRBV29-1; d_call: .; clone_size: .; cdr3_aa: CSVEVRGQPIQYF; cdr3_nt: TGCAGCGTTGAAGTACGGGGCCAGCCCATTCAGTACTTC
j_call: TRBJ1-2; v_call: TRBV21-1; d_call: .; clone_size: .; cdr3_aa: CASSIRSRDGGGYTF; cdr3_nt: TGTGCCAGCAGCATAAGGAGTCGGGACGGCGGTGGCTACACCTTC
j_call: TRBJ2-7; v_call: TRBV6-9; d_call: .; clone_size: .; cdr3_aa: CASRDTVYEQYF; cdr3_nt: TGTGCCAGCAGGGACACGGTTTACGAGCAGTACTTC
j_call: TRBJ1-6; v_call: TRBV6-6; d_call: .; clone_size: .; cdr3_aa: CASSYWSSPLHF; cdr3_nt: TGTGCCAGCAGTTACTGGAGTTCACCCCTCCACTTT
j_call: TRBJ2-7; v_call: TRBV28; d_call: .; clone_size: .; cdr3_aa: CASTLEGPLDEQYF; cdr3_nt: TGTGCCAGCACCCTCGAAGGCCCGCTTGACGAGCAGTACTTC
j_call: TRBJ2-1; v_call: TRBV9; d_call: TRBD2; clone_size: .; cdr3_aa: CATSAPGTSGRSISYNEQFF; cdr3_nt: TGTGCCACCTCCGCTCCGGGGACTAGCGGGAGGTCAATTTCCTACAATGAGCAGTTCTTC
j_call: TRBJ2-7; v_call: TRBV7-8; d_call: TRBD2; clone_size: .; cdr3_aa: CASSLALSKVRSTSAHYEQYF; cdr3_nt: TGTGCCAGCAGCTTAGCCCTCAGTAAGGTTCGATCGACTAGCGCCCACTACGAGCAGTACTTC
j_call: TRBJ2-1; v_call: TRBV5-1; d_call: .; clone_size: .; cdr3_aa: CASSLAWTNNEQFF; cdr3_nt: TGCGCCAGCAGCTTGGCCTGGACCAACAATGAGCAGTTCTTC
j_call: TRBJ2-1; v_call: TRBV2; d_call: .; clone_size: .; cdr3_aa: CASSLGPIAGEQFF; cdr3_nt: TGTGCCAGCAGTCTCGGACCCATCGCAGGTGAGCAGTTCTTC
j_call: TRBJ2-6; v_call: TRBV18; d_call: .; clone_size: .; cdr3_aa: CASSPKVRYSFSGANVLTF; cdr3_nt: TGTGCCAGCTCACCAAAGGTTCGTTACAGCTTCTCTGGGGCCAACGTCCTGACTTTC
j_call: TRBJ2-5; v_call: TRBV28; d_call: .; clone_size: once; cdr3_aa: CASSGPGHPETQYF; cdr3_nt: TGTGCCAGCAGTGGACCGGGACACCCAGAGACCCAGTACTTC
j_call: TRBJ1-4; v_call: TRBV7-2; d_call: .; clone_size: .; cdr3_aa: CASSPGGGDEKLFF; cdr3_nt: TGTGCCAGCAGCCCTGGGGGAGGGGACGAAAAACTGTTTTTT
j_call: TRBJ1-1; v_call: TRBV20-1; d_call: .; clone_size: .; cdr3_aa: CSAKLAGAFF; cdr3_nt: TGCAGTGCTAAACTCGCGGGAGCTTTCTTT
j_call: TRBJ1-2; v_call: TRBV2; d_call: TRBD1; clone_size: .; cdr3_aa: CASSRDRVTRGYGYTF; cdr3_nt: TGTGCCAGCAGTCGGGACAGGGTTACCCGCGGCTATGGCTACACCTTC
j_call: TRBJ2-7; v_call: TRBV6-5; d_call: .; clone_size: .; cdr3_aa: CASSYSSKWGYEQYF; cdr3_nt: TGTGCCAGCAGTTACTCGAGTAAATGGGGATACGAGCAGTACTTC
j_call: TRBJ2-5; v_call: TRBV28; d_call: .; clone_size: .; cdr3_aa: CASSLSLVGGRGGTQYF; cdr3_nt: TGTGCCAGCAGTTTGAGTCTAGTCGGTGGTAGGGGCGGGACCCAGTACTTC
j_call: TRBJ2-7; v_call: TRBV28; d_call: TRBD2; clone_size: .; cdr3_aa: CASSRGTSGSYEQYF; cdr3_nt: TGTGCCAGCAGTCGAGGGACTAGCGGTTCCTACGAGCAGTACTTC
j_call: TRBJ2-2; v_call: TRBV6-5; d_call: .; clone_size: .; cdr3_aa: CASSYRADGSGELFF; cdr3_nt: TGTGCCAGCAGCTACCGAGCTGACGGTTCTGGGGAGCTGTTTTTT
j_call: TRBJ2-7; v_call: TRBV7-9; d_call: .; clone_size: .; cdr3_aa: CASSSTSYEQYF; cdr3_nt: TGTGCCAGCAGCTCTACATCCTACGAGCAGTACTTC
j_call: TRBJ2-1; v_call: TRBV7-6; d_call: TRBD2; clone_size: .; cdr3_aa: CASSSEGLAGLRQFF; cdr3_nt: TGTGCCAGCAGCTCTGAGGGACTAGCGGGACTTAGGCAGTTCTTC
j_call: TRBJ2-3; v_call: TRBV2; d_call: .; clone_size: .; cdr3_aa: CASSGTASTDTQYF; cdr3_nt: TGTGCCAGCAGTGGGACAGCGAGCACAGATACGCAGTATTTT
j_call: TRBJ1-1; v_call: TRBV4-2; d_call: .; clone_size: .; cdr3_aa: CASSQGDMEYTEAFF; cdr3_nt: TGTGCCAGCAGCCAAGGGGACATGGAATACACTGAAGCTTTCTTT
j_call: TRBJ1-5; v_call: TRBV28; d_call: .; clone_size: .; cdr3_aa: CASTRGYSNQPQHF; cdr3_nt: TGTGCCAGCACCCGGGGCTACTCCAATCAGCCCCAGCATTTT
j_call: TRBJ1-6; v_call: TRBV7-2; d_call: .; clone_size: once; cdr3_aa: CASSYGGPGALHF; cdr3_nt: TGTGCCAGCAGCTACGGGGGGCCTGGGGCCCTCCACTTT
j_call: TRBJ2-3; v_call: TRBV28; d_call: TRBD2; clone_size: .; cdr3_aa: CASSQRTSGRTDTQYF; cdr3_nt: TGTGCCAGCAGCCAGCGGACTAGCGGGAGGACAGATACGCAGTATTTT
j_call: TRBJ2-1; v_call: TRBV27; d_call: TRBD2; clone_size: .; cdr3_aa: CASKLTSEIYNEQFF; cdr3_nt: TGTGCCAGCAAACTTACTAGCGAGATTTACAATGAGCAGTTCTTC
j_call: TRBJ2-5; v_call: TRBV28; d_call: .; clone_size: .; cdr3_aa: CASSPFHRDGQETQYF; cdr3_nt: TGTGCCAGCAGTCCTTTCCACCGGGACGGACAAGAGACCCAGTACTTC
j_call: TRBJ2-7; v_call: TRBV21-1; d_call: .; clone_size: once; cdr3_aa: CASSSPGQRGHEQYF; cdr3_nt: TGTGCCAGCAGCAGTCCGGGACAGAGGGGCCACGAGCAGTACTTC
j_call: TRBJ2-7; v_call: TRBV10-2; d_call: .; clone_size: .; cdr3_aa: CASMRVRYEQYF; cdr3_nt: TGCGCCAGCATGCGGGTTAGGTACGAGCAGTACTTC
j_call: TRBJ2-7; v_call: TRBV5-4; d_call: TRBD1; clone_size: .; cdr3_aa: CASSLDGVTGWHF; cdr3_nt: TGTGCCAGCAGCTTGGACGGTGTGACAGGGTGGCACTTC
j_call: TRBJ1-5; v_call: TRBV5-5; d_call: .; clone_size: .; cdr3_aa: CASSPRPPDRSYSNQPQHF; cdr3_nt: TGTGCCAGCAGCCCACGACCCCCCGACAGGTCCTATAGCAATCAGCCCCAGCATTTT
j_call: TRBJ2-7; v_call: TRBV30; d_call: .; clone_size: .; cdr3_aa: CAWSGADPYEQYF; cdr3_nt: TGTGCCTGGAGTGGGGCGGACCCCTACGAGCAGTACTTC
j_call: TRBJ2-2; v_call: TRBV27; d_call: .; clone_size: .; cdr3_aa: CASSLSPNTGELFF; cdr3_nt: TGTGCCAGCAGTTTATCCCCGAACACCGGGGAGCTGTTTTTT
j_call: TRBJ2-7; v_call: TRBV5-4; d_call: .; clone_size: .; cdr3_aa: CASSLAESGRYEQYF; cdr3_nt: TGTGCCAGCAGCTTGGCTGAGTCAGGGCGCTACGAGCAGTACTTC